This T cell receptor beta chain was recovered during a study of T cell repertoires in cytomegalovirus infection. For the study at large: Selected CMV epitopes included recently identified HLA-C-restricted ones as well as well-studied HLA-B-restricted ones.

This clonotype was picked up a small number of times. Antigen: not known. A single record per CDR3 protein comes from TCRdb applying MiXCR to the reads. The sample has roughly 500,000 distinct CDR3 sequences, 30% to 40% seen once. This CDR3 comprises 17 residues. From germline, CDR1 is MNHEY and CDR2 SMNVEV (reference sequence). V lost 3 bases and J 1 base, leaving 17 bases between the germline ends. The specimen was cultured PBMCs, collected from culture after CMV antigen stimulation. The chain has TRBV27 and TRBJ2-3; TRBD2 is a possible D gene (6 bases). The TCR originated in a human donor in good health (CMV status not recorded). Some clones in this sample may be carry-over from other donors' samples. CDR3 bases: TGTGCCAGCAGTTTGGTGGGCGCGGGGCCCGGCACAGATACGCAGTATTTT. It is translated as CASSLVGAGPGTDTQYF.